This TCR beta chain is drawn from a study of blood T cell repertoires in COVID-19. The CDR3 spans 15 residues. The junction had 8 bases not matched to a gene; V was cut back by 6 bases and J by 0 bases. The germline gives CDR1 SQVTM, CDR2 ANQGSEA. TCRdb's table, derived via immunoSEQ multiplex PCR, lists solely in-frame clones and lacks some. The table includes just over 95,000 clones, approximately 90% detected once. The source of this sequence is a man aged 60 to 75 with acute or convalescent COVID-19. The rearrangement uses TRBV29-1 and TRBJ1-3, with 7 bases matching TRBD1. The sample was peripheral blood. CDR3 residues: CSVRTGATSGNTIYF. In DNA, the CDR3 is TGCAGCGTCCGAACAGGGGCCACCTCTGGAAACACCATATATTTT. The full variable domain, with the rest looked up from reference TRBV29-1 and TRBJ1-3, is SAVISQKPSRDICQRGTSLTIQCQVDSQVTMMFWYRQQPGQSLTLIATANQGSEATYESGFVIDKFPISRPNLTFSTLTVSNMSPEDSSIYLCSVRTGATSGNTIYFGEGSWLTVV.